These 22 T cell receptor beta chains were all obtained from the same sample, sequenced in a study of graft-versus-host responses after intestinal transplantation (dated by TCRdb to 2020 to 2022). Receptors were amplified or captured by the immunoSEQ multiplex PCR assay. As stored in TCRdb, this immuneACCESS dataset retains in-frame rearrangements with V and J assigned. A fraction of the clones does not appear; measured against another copy, unresolved V genes explain less than half of the discrepancy, and the remainder lacks a known reason. The sample data list around 77,000 clones, and around 96% of these were observed just once. Of the sample, less than 0.55% is held by the ten largest clones. Sample time point, as interpreted from the label and publication: cells obtained before transplantation from donor or recipient. Antigens for these TCRs are unknown. The source was unstimulated CD8+ T cells sorted from spleen or lymph node cells, collected before intestinal transplant. These TCRs come from a human donor who received an intestinal transplant.

The CDR3 DNA sequence: TGTGCCAGCAGCGTAGAGACCCTAGGGACCCAAGAGACCCAGTACTTC. Its translation is CASSVETLGTQETQYF. This sequence joins TRBV9 and TRBJ2-5; tentatively, D is TRBD1 or TRBD2 (5 bases each). The V end lost 0 bases, the J end lost 1 base, and 13 bases lay between the germline ends. CDR3 size: 16 residues. Germline V gene lookup returns CDR1 SGDLS and CDR2 YYNGEE.

The chain joins TRBV7-9 to TRBJ1-2; 8 bases are a match to TRBD1. J gave up 5 bases and V 4 bases, and 6 bases lay outside the gene matches. The CDR3 covers 14 residues. CDR1 is SEHNR and CDR2 is FQNEAQ in the germline V gene (reference sequence). The CDR3 DNA sequence: TGTGCCAGCAGCTCGGACAGGGACGAGTATGGCTACACCTTC. This translates into CASSSDRDEYGYTF.

The rearrangement links TRBV27 to TRBJ1-6; 8 bases agree with TRBD1. In germline, CDR1 is MNHEY, CDR2 SMNVEV (reference sequence). V dropped 5 bases and J dropped 6; count of bases not matched to a gene: 9. This CDR3 is 16 amino acids long. The chain's CDR3 is CASSPYPTGGNSPLHF. As DNA, the CDR3 is TGTGCCAGCAGTCCCTATCCTACAGGGGGTAATTCACCCCTCCACTTT.

The gene calls are TRBV18 and TRBJ2-4; D is undetermined. Trimming cost V 3 bases and J 3 bases, with 12 bases left between them. Germline CDR1 is KGHSH and CDR2 is LQKENI. The CDR3 is made up of 15 amino acids. The CDR3 nucleotides read TGTGCCAGCTCACCGGTGGGAAGATACAAAAACATTCAGTACTTC. This translates into CASSPVGRYKNIQYF.

V is TRBV4-1 and J is TRBJ2-7; D may be TRBD1 (6 bases). The CDR3 consists of 15 residues. Germline CDR1 and CDR2: MGHRA and YSYEKL. V was cut by 0 bases and J by 3 bases, with 12 bases left in between. The CDR3 bases are TGCGCCAGCAGCCAAGAGAACAGGGCAAACTACGAGCAGTACTTC. The encoded protein is CASSQENRANYEQYF.

The chain links TRBV10-3 to TRBJ2-2, with a weak D call TRBD2 (6 bases). Germline V lookup: CDR1 ENHRY, CDR2 SYGVKD. V lost 3 bases and J lost 3, with 11 bases in between. CDR3 length equals 15 residues. In DNA, the CDR3 is TGTGCCATCAGTGACGGGGACTCTTACACCGGGGAGCTGTTTTTT. It codes for CAISDGDSYTGELFF.

The chain employs TRBV18 and TRBJ1-4; the match to TRBD1 covers 7 bases. The J segment lost 7 bases and the V segment lost 1 base, leaving 3 bases of the junction unmatched. The CDR3 covers 14 residues. The germline CDR1 and CDR2 sequences are KGHSH and LQKENI. The CDR3 is CASSPQGASEKLFF. In DNA, the CDR3 is TGTGCCAGCTCACCACAGGGGGCGAGTGAAAAACTGTTTTTT.

V is TRBV14 and J is TRBJ2-1, with TRBD1 identical over 9 bases. Germline CDR1 reads SGHDN; CDR2 reads FVKESK. Germline trimming cut 2 bases from V and 7 bases from J; bases unmatched to any gene: 6. This CDR3 region has 15 residues. The DNA for the CDR3 is TGTGCCAGCAGCCAACCCGGGACAGGGCCAAATGAGCAGTTCTTC. Its protein is CASSQPGTGPNEQFF.

The rearrangement uses TRBV9 and TRBJ2-5; possible D gene TRBD2, 6 bases. Germline CDR1 SGDLS, CDR2 YYNGEE. The CDR3 sequence is 15 residues long. V lost 0 bases to trimming and J lost 3 bases, with 12 bases between them. CDR3 sequence (DNA): TGTGCCAGCAGCGTAGCCGGAGGCGGGAAAGAGACCCAGTACTTC. Translation gives CASSVAGGGKETQYF.

This sequence joins TRBV27 and TRBJ1-2, with D uncertain. The V end was cut by 6 bases, the J end by 0 bases, with 11 bases between. The CDR3 consists of 14 residues. Germline loops: CDR1 MNHEY, CDR2 SMNVEV (reference sequence). CDR3 nucleotides: TGTGCCAGCAGGACAATCGGGTCTAACTATGGCTACACCTTC. Amino acids: CASRTIGSNYGYTF.

The rearrangement uses TRBV29-1 and TRBJ2-5; 14 bases line up with TRBD2. Germline CDR1 SQVTM, CDR2 ANQGSEA. The length of the CDR3 is 16 residues. J gave up 5 bases and V 3 bases, and 8 bases lay outside the gene matches. For the CDR3, the DNA is TGCAGCGTTGATGTCCGACTAGCGGGAGGGCGTGAGACCCAGTACTTC. Translated: CSVDVRLAGGRETQYF.

The chain employs TRBV4-2 and TRBJ2-3; D is perhaps TRBD2 (6 bases). Germline CDR1 LGHNA, CDR2 YNFKEQ. This CDR3 is 18 amino acids long. V lost 1 base and J 2 bases, leaving 19 bases between the germline ends. In nucleotides, the CDR3 is TGTGCCAGCAGCCAAGGACTTGCCGGGACTGAAGACACAGATACGCAGTATTTT. Translated, it gives CASSQGLAGTEDTDTQYF.

The chain recombines TRBV2 with TRBJ1-2, with D perhaps TRBD1 (5 bases). With 6 bases removed from V and 4 bases from J, the gap between germline ends came to 18 bases. Germline V gene lookup returns CDR1 SNHLY and CDR2 FYNNEI. The CDR3 totals 15 residues. The CDR3 DNA reads TGTGCCAGCAGGGGGCGACAGACCTTCCCCTATGGCTACACCTTC. As protein: CASRGRQTFPYGYTF.

V is TRBV21-1 and J is TRBJ1-1. TRBV21-1 is marked as a pseudogene. CDR3 length: 14 residues. As DNA, the CDR3 is TGTGCCAGCAGCCCAGAAAGGGTCAACACTGAAGCTTTCTTT. Translating it yields CASSPERVNTEAFF.

The rearrangement uses TRBV4-2 and TRBJ2-1, with 11 positions matching TRBD2. The junction had 10 bases not matched to a gene; V was cut back by 0 bases and J by 0 bases. The V gene's germline CDR1 is LGHNA and CDR2 YNFKEQ. CDR3 length: 20 amino acids. The CDR3 coding sequence is TGTGCCAGCAGCCAAGATCAGCTAGCGGGAGGTCAGAGCTCCTACAATGAGCAGTTCTTC. This codes for CASSQDQLAGGQSSYNEQFF.

The chain links TRBV7-9 to TRBJ1-5, with 8 bases identical to TRBD1. V gave up 3 bases and J gave up 4 bases; unmatched junction bases: 5. From germline, CDR1 is SEHNR and CDR2 FQNEAQ (reference sequence). The CDR3 runs 15 residues. CDR3 DNA: TGTGCCAGCAGCTTCGGACAGGGTGGGAATCAGCCCCAGCATTTT. The encoded protein is CASSFGQGGNQPQHF.

The chain employs TRBV27 and TRBJ2-7, with 9 bases lining up with TRBD2. Looked up from germline, CDR1 is MNHEY and CDR2 is SMNVEV (reference sequence). V shed 6 bases and J 0 bases; nucleotides not matched to a gene: 3. The CDR3 is 14 amino acids. The CDR3 reads CASSRLADSYEQYF. The CDR3 DNA reads TGTGCCAGCAGCCGACTAGCGGACTCCTACGAGCAGTACTTC.

The rearrangement uses TRBV27 and TRBJ2-7; D remains ambiguous. The V gene's germline CDR1 is MNHEY and CDR2 SMNVEV (reference sequence). V was pared by 8 bases and J by 2 bases, with 10 bases between. The CDR3 has 12 residues. CDR3 residues: CASGFGPYEQYF. CDR3 in DNA: TGTGCCAGCGGCTTTGGACCCTACGAGCAGTACTTC.

This sequence joins TRBV27 and TRBJ1-2; a possible D gene is TRBD1 (6 bases). V shed 4 bases and J shed 4 bases, with 16 bases lying between them. Germline values: CDR1 MNHEY, CDR2 SMNVEV (reference sequence). The CDR3 sequence is 15 residues long. DNA for the CDR3: TGTGCCAGCAGTTCTCAGGGGCAACACCTCTATGGCTACACCTTC. Its translation: CASSSQGQHLYGYTF.

The chain is built from TRBV9 and TRBJ2-7; TRBD2 matches at 11 bases. CDR3 length: 16 amino acids. Germline CDR1 SGDLS, CDR2 YYNGEE. J gave up 1 base and V 7 bases, and 10 bases lay outside the gene matches. The CDR3 protein is CASRIPTSGKSYEQYF. Written as DNA, the CDR3 is TGTGCCAGCCGTATTCCGACTAGCGGGAAATCCTACGAGCAGTACTTC.

The chain joins TRBV11-2 to TRBJ2-7; 7 positions match TRBD2. Unmatched junction bases numbered 5, after V lost 1 base and J lost 5 bases. The germline CDR1 and CDR2 sequences are SGHAT and FQNNGV. The CDR3 is 14 amino acids. CDR3 bases: TGTGCCAGCAGCTTAGCCTCGGGAGGCCACGAGCAGTACTTC. Translating it yields CASSLASGGHEQYF. The full variable domain, with the rest looked up from reference TRBV11-2 and TRBJ2-7, is EAGVAQSPRYKIIEKRQSVAFWCNPISGHATLYWYQQILGQGPKLLIQFQNNGVVDDSQLPKDRFSAERLKGVDSTLKIQPAKLEDSAVYLCASSLASGGHEQYFGPGTRLTVT.

The V call is TRBV5-1, the J call TRBJ2-7; the D gene is possibly TRBD1 (5 bases). The CDR3 is 15 amino acids. The V and J ends lost 0 bases and 1 base respectively, with 11 bases between them. Germline CDR1 is SGHRS and CDR2 is YFSETQ. The CDR3 nucleotides read TGCGCCAGCAGCTTGGACAGGTCTTTTTCCTACGAGCAGTACTTC. The encoded protein is CASSLDRSFSYEQYF. The whole variable domain, filled in from reference TRBV5-1 and TRBJ2-7, reads KAGVTQTPRYLIKTRGQQVTLSCSPISGHRSVSWYQQTPGQGLQFLFEYFSETQRNKGNFPGRFSGRQFSNSRSEMNVSTLELGDSALYLCASSLDRSFSYEQYFGPGTRLTVT.